This TCR beta chain was found in a study of blood T cell repertoires in COVID-19. This clone was seen a few times. TCRdb's copy holds only in-frame clones and misses some; the assay was immunoSEQ multiplex PCR. The sample contains roughly 440,000 clones, approximately 89% of which appear only once. This CDR3 spans 16 amino acids. CDR1 is GTSNPN, CDR2 SVGIG, per germline (reference sequence). Trimming took off 4 bases at V and 5 bases at J, with 21 bases between the two ends. This receptor was identified in a woman aged 50 to 60 with COVID-19, enrolled during active disease. The chain carries TRBV30 and TRBJ1-3; D gene ambiguous. Input material: peripheral blood. The chain's CDR3 is CAWNSRTDSVRNTIYF. The CDR3 DNA reads TGTGCCTGGAATAGTCGAACAGATTCCGTCAGAAACACCATATATTTT.